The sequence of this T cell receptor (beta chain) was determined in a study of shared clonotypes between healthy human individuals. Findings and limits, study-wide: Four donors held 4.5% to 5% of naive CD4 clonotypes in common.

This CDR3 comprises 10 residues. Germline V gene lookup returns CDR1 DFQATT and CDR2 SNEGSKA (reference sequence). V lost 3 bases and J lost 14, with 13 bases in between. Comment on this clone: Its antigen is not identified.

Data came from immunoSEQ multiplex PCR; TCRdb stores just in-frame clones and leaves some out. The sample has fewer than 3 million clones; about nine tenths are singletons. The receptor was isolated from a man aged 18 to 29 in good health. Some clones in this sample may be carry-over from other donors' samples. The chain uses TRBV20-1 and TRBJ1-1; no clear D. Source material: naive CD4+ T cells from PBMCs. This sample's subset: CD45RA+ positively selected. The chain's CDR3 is CSASQSDTFF. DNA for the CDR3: TGCAGTGCTAGTCAGTCCGACACCTTCTTT.